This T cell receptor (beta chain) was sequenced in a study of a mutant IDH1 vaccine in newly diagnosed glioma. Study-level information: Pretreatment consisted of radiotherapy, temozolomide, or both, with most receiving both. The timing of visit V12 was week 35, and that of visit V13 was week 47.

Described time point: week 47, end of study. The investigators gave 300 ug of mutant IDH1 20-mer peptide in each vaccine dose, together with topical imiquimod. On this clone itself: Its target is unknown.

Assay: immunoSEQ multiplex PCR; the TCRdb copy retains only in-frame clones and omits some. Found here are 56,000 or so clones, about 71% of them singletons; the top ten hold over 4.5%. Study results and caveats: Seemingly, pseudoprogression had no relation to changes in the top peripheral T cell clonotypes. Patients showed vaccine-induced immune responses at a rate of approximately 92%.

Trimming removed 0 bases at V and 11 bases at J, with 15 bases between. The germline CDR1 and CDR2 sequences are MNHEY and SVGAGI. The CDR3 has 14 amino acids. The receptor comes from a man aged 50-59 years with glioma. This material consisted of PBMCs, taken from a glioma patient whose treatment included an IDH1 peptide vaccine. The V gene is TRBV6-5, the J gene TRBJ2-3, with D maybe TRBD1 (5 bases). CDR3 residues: CASSYSQARQRQYF. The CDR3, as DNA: TGTGCCAGCAGTTACTCACAGGCCCGCCAGCGGCAGTATTTT.